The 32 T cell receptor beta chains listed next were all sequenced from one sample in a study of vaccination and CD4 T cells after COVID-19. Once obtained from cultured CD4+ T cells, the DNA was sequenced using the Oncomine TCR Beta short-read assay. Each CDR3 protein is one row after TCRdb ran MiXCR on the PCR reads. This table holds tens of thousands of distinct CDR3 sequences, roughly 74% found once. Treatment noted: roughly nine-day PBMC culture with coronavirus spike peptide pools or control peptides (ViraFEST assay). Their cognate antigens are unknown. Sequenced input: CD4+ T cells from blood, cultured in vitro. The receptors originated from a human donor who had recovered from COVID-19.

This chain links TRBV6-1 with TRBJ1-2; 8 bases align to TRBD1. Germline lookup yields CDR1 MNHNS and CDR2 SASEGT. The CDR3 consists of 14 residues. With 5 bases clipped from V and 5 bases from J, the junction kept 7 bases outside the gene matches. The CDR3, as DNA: TGTGCCAGCAGTCGACAGGGGCAGGGATATGGCTACACCTTC. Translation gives CASSRQGQGYGYTF.

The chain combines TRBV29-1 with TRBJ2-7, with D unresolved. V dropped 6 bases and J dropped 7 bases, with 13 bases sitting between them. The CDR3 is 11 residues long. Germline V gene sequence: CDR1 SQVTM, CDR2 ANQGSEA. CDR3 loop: CSVFRTGEQYF. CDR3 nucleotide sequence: TGCAGCGTCTTCCGGACCGGGGAGCAGTACTTC.

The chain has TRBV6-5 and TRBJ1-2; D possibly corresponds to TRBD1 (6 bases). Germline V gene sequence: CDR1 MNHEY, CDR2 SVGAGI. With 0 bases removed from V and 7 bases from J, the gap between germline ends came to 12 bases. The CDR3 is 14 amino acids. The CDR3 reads CASSYSGGISGYTF. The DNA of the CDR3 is TGTGCCAGCAGTTACTCAGGGGGGATTAGTGGCTACACCTTC.

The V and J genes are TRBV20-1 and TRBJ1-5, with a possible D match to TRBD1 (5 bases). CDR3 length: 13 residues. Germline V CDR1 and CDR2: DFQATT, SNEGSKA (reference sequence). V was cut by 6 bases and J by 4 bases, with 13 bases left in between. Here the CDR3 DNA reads TGCAGTGCGTCCGGGACGGGGAATCAGCCCCAGCATTTT. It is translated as CSASGTGNQPQHF.

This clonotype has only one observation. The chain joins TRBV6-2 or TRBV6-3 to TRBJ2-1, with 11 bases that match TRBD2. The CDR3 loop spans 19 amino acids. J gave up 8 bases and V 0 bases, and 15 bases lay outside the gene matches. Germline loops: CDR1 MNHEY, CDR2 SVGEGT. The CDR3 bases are TGTGCCAGCAGTTACTCGACTAGCGGGATCTTAATCAGTACATATGAGCAGTTCTTC. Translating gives CASSYSTSGILISTYEQFF.

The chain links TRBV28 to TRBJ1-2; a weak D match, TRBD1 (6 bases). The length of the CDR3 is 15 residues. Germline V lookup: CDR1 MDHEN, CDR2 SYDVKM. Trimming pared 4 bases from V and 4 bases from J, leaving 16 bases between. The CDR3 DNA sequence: TGTGCCAGCAGTTCTACAGGGTTTTCCTTCTATGGCTACACCTTC. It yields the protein CASSSTGFSFYGYTF.

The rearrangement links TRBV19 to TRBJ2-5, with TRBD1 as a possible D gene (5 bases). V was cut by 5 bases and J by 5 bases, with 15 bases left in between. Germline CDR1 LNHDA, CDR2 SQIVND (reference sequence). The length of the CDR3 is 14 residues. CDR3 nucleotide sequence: TGTGCCAGTAGTCCTTCCAGGGTCGGGGAGACCCAGTACTTC. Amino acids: CASSPSRVGETQYF.

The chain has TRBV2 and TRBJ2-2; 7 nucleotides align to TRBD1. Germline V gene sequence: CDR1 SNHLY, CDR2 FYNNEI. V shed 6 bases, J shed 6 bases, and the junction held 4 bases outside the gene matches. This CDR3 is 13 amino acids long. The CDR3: CASRATGPGELFF. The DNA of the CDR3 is TGTGCCAGCAGGGCGACAGGGCCCGGGGAGCTGTTTTTT.

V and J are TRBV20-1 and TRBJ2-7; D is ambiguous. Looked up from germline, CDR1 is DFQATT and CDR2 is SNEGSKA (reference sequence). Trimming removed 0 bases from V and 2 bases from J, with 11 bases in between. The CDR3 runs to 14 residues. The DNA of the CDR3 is TGCAGTGCTAGAGATCGGGCAGGCCCCTACGAGCAGTACTTC. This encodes CSARDRAGPYEQYF.

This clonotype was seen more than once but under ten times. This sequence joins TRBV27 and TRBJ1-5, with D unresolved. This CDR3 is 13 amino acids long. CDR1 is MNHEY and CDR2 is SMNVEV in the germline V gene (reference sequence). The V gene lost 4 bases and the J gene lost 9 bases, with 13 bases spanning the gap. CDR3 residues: CASSSTGPAPQHF. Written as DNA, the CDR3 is TGTGCCAGCAGTTCAACCGGGCCAGCGCCCCAGCATTTT.

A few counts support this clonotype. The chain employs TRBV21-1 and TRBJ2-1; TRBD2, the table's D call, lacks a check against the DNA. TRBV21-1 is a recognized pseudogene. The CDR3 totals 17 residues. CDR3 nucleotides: TGTGCCAGCAGCCCAAAGCGAGGACTAGCGGAGGGGTCTGAGCAGTTCTTC. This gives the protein CASSPKRGLAEGSEQFF.

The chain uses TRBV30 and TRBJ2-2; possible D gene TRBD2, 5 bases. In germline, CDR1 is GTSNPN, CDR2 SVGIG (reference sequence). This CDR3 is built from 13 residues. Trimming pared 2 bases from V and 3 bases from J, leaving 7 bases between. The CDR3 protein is CAWSSGYTGELFF. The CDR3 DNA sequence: TGTGCCTGGAGTAGCGGATACACCGGGGAGCTGTTTTTT. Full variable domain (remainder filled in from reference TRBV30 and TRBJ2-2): SQTIHQWPATLVQPVGSPLSLECTVEGTSNPNLYWYRQAAGRGLQLLFYSVGIGQISSEVPQNLSASRPQDRQFILSSKKLLLSDSGFYLCAWSSGYTGELFFGEGSRLTVL.

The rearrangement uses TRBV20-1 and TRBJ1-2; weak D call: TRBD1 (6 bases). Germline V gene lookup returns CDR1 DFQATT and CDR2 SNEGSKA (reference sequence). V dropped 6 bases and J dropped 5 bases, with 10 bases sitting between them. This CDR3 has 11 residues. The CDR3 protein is CSAPRGYGYTF. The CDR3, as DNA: TGCAGTGCCCCCAGGGGTTATGGCTACACCTTC.

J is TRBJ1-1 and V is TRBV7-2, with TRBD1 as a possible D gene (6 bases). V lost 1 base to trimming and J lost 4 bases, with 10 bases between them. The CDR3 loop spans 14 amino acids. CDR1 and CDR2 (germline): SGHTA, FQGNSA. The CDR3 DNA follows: TGTGCCAGCAGCTTAGACGGGACAAGCACTGAAGCTTTCTTT. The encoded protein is CASSLDGTSTEAFF.

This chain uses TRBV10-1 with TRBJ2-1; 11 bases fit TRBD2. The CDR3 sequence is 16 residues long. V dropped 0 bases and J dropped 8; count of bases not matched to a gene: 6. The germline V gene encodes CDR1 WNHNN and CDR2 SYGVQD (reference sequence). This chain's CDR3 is CASSESSSGRHDEQFF. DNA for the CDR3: TGCGCCAGCAGTGAGTCGTCTAGCGGGAGGCACGATGAGCAGTTCTTC.

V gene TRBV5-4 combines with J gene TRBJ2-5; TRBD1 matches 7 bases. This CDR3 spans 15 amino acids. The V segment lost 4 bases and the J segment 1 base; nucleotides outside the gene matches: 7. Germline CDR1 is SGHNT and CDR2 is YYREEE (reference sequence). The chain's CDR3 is CASSPTGTAQETQYF. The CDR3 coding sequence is TGTGCCAGCAGCCCCACCGGGACAGCCCAAGAGACCCAGTACTTC.

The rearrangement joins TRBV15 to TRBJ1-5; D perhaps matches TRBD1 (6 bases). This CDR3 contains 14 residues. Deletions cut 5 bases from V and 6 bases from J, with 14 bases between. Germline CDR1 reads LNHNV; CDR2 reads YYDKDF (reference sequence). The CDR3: CATSRGGSRQPQHF. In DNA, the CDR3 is TGTGCCACCAGCCGAGGGGGATCCCGTCAGCCCCAGCATTTT.

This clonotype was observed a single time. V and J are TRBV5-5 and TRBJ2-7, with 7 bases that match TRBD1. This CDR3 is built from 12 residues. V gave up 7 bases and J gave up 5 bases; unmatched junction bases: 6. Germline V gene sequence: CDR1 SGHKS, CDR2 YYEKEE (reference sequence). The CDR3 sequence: CASGKQGNEQYF. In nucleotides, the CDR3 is TGTGCCAGCGGAAAACAGGGGAACGAGCAGTACTTC.

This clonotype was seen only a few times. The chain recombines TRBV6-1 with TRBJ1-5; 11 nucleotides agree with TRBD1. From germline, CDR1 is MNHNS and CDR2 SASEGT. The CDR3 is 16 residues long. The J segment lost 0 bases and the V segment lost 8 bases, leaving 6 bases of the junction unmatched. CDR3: CASWTGGLDSNQPQHF. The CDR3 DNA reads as TGTGCCAGCTGGACAGGGGGCTTGGATAGCAATCAGCCCCAGCATTTT.

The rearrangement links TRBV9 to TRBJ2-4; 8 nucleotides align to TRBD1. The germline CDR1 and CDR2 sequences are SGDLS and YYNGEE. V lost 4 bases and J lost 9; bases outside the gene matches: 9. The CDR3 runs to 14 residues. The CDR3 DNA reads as TGTGCCAGCAGCCCCCCTAGGCAGGGGGCCATTCAGTACTTC. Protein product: CASSPPRQGAIQYF. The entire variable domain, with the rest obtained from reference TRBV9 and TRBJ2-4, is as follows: DSGVTQTPKHLITATGQRVTLRCSPRSGDLSVYWYQQSLDQGLQFLIQYYNGEERAKGNILERFSAQQFPDLHSELNLSSLELGDSALYFCASSPPRQGAIQYFGAGTRLSVL.

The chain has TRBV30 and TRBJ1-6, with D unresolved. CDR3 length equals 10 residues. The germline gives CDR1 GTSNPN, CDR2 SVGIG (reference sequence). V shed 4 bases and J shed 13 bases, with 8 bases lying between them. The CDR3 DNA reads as TGTGCCTGGACGGCGGCCCCCCTCCACTTT. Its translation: CAWTAAPLHF. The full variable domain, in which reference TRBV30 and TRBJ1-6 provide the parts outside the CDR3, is SQTIHQWPATLVQPVGSPLSLECTVEGTSNPNLYWYRQAAGRGLQLLFYSVGIGQISSEVPQNLSASRPQDRQFILSSKKLLLSDSGFYLCAWTAAPLHFGNGTRLTVT.

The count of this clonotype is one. This CDR3 reads CASSLQGSGNTIYF. In DNA, the CDR3 is TGTGCCAGCAGCCTACAGGGTTCTGGAAACACCATATATTTT. This chain connects TRBV7-9 to TRBJ1-3; D possibly corresponds to TRBD1 (6 bases). CDR1 is SEHNR and CDR2 is FQNEAQ in the germline V gene (reference sequence). Trimming stripped 5 bases from V and 1 base from J, with 9 bases between. The CDR3 contains 14 residues.

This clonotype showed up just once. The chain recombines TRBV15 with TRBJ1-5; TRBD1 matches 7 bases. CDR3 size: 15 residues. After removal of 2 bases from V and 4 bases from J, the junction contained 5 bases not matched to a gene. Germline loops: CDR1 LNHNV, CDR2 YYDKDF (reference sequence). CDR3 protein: CATSRLGTDNQPQHF. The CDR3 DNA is TGTGCCACCAGCAGACTCGGGACAGATAATCAGCCCCAGCATTTT.

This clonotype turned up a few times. The CDR3 DNA is TGTGCCAGCAGTACCCCGGGGGTGAACACTGAAGCTTTCTTT. It translates to CASSTPGVNTEAFF. The rearrangement joins TRBV6-2 or TRBV6-3 to TRBJ1-1; perhaps TRBD1 as D (5 bases). The CDR3 runs to 14 residues. V was pared by 5 bases and J by 0 bases, with 10 bases between. From germline, CDR1 is MNHEY and CDR2 SVGEGT.

The CDR3 coding sequence is TGTGCCAGCAGCTTTAATAATCAGCCCCAGCATTTT. This gives the protein CASSFNNQPQHF. The chain has TRBV7-2 and TRBJ1-5; D is uncertain. Germline V gene data show CDR1 as SGHTA and CDR2 as FQGNSA. CDR3 length: 12 amino acids. The V end was cut by 3 bases, the J end by 4 bases, with 4 bases between.

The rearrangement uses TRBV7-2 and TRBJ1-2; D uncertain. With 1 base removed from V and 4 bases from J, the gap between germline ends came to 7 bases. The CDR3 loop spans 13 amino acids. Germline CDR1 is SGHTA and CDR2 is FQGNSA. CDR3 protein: CASSLGSPYGYTF. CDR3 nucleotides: TGTGCCAGCAGCTTAGGGTCCCCCTATGGCTACACCTTC.

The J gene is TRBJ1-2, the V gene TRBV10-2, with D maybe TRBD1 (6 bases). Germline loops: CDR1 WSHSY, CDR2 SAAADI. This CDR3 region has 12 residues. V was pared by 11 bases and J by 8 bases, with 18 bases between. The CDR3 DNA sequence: TGCGCCTCTTACAGGGACCGTGGGGGCTACACCTTC. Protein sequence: CASYRDRGGYTF.

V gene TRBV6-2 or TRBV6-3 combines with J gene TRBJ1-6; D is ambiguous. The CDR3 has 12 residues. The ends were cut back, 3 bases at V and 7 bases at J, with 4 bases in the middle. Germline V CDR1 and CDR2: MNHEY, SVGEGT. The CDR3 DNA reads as TGTGCCAGCAGTTATGCGAATTCACCCCTCCACTTT. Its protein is CASSYANSPLHF.

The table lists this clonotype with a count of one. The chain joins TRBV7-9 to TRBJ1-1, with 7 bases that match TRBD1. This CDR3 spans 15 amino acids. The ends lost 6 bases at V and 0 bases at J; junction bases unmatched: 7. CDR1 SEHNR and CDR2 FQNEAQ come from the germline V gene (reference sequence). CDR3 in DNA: TGTGCCAGCAGTTACAGGGGTCCCGTGAACACTGAAGCTTTCTTT. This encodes CASSYRGPVNTEAFF. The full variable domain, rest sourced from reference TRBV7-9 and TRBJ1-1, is DTGVSQNPRHKITKRGQNVTFRCDPISEHNRLYWYRQTLGQGPEFLTYFQNEAQLEKSRLLSDRFSAERPKGSFSTLEIQRTEQGDSAMYLCASSYRGPVNTEAFFGQGTRLTVV.

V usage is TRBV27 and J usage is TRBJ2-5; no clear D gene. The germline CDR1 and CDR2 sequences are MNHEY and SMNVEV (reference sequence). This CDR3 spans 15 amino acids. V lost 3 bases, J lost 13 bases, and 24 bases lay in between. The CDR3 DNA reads TGTGCCAGCAGTTTTGGGGTTCCGACCCTTCCCAGGCTGTACTTC. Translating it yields CASSFGVPTLPRLYF.

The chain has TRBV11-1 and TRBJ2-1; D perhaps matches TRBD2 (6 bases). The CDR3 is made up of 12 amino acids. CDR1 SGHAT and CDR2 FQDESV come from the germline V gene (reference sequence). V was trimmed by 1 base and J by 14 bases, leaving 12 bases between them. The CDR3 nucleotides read TGTGCCAGCAGCTTAGGCGCGGGAAGCGAGTTCTTC. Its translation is CASSLGAGSEFF.

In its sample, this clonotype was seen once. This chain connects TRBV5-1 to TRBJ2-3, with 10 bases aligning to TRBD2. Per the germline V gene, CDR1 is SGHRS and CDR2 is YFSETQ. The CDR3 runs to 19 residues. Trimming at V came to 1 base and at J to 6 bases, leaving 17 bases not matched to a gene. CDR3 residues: CASSLWSSGSPRGGDTQYF. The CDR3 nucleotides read TGCGCCAGCAGCTTGTGGTCTAGCGGGAGTCCGCGAGGGGGTGATACGCAGTATTTT. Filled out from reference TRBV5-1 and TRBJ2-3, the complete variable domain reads KAGVTQTPRYLIKTRGQQVTLSCSPISGHRSVSWYQQTPGQGLQFLFEYFSETQRNKGNFPGRFSGRQFSNSRSEMNVSTLELGDSALYLCASSLWSSGSPRGGDTQYFGPGTRLTVL.